This T cell receptor (beta chain) was sequenced in a study of beta chain features in type 1 diabetes. This clone was counted a few times. Expressed TCRB transcripts got sequenced, as all isolated RNA was reverse transcribed. Clones were read by immunoSEQ multiplex PCR, and TCRdb kept only the in-frame ones, dropping some. Of about 370,000 clones in the sample, around 15% were seen once. One heparinised blood draw averaging approximately 120 mL was given by each donor. This CDR3 region has 13 residues. Germline V gene data show CDR1 as SGHTA and CDR2 as FQGTGA. The germline V and J ends were trimmed by 5 bases and 7 bases, with 12 bases remaining between them.

This clonotype was sampled from a woman aged 18-29 years in good health. Sequenced: naive CD4+ T cells from blood. The genes are TRBV7-3 and TRBJ2-1; maybe TRBD2 (5 bases). In DNA form, the CDR3 reads TGTGCCAGCAGCAGCTACTCGGGGAATGAGCAGTTCTTC. It specifies CASSSYSGNEQFF.